These T cell receptor beta chains were read from a single sample in a study of technical replicates of blood from a handful of donors. Assay: immunoSEQ multiplex PCR; the TCRdb copy retains only in-frame clones and omits some. The sample yields around 70,000 clones, 95% seen once. Source material: T cells isolated from PBMCs. The receptors were sampled from a human donor in good health. Both conserved end residues are part of each CDR3.

CASSLGSVYEQYF	TRBJ2-7	TRBV7-6
CASSHLRKQGHEQYF	TRBJ2-7	TRBV4-1
CATGGTEAFF	TRBJ1-1	TRBV7-9
CASSLGGGDEQFF	TRBJ2-1	TRBV5-1
CASRRSDWGSNQPQHF	TRBJ1-5	TRBV28
CASSTTSGGLYEQYF	TRBJ2-7	TRBV7-9
CASRFEGLAGDEQYF	TRBJ2-7	TRBV28
CASSEVGRTGAQETQYF	TRBJ2-5	TRBV10-1
CASSWGTSGKYNEQFF	TRBJ2-1	TRBV27
CASSVNRGTHSPLHF	TRBJ1-6	TRBV6-4
CASSQGQGRPTDTQYF	TRBJ2-3	TRBV5-6
CAISVLPTGEGAYGYTF	TRBJ1-2	TRBV10-3
CASGGAAYEQYF	TRBJ2-7	TRBV28
CVSSGSSYEQYF	TRBJ2-7	TRBV6-5
CASSESGLAGGDTQYF	TRBJ2-3	TRBV10-1
CASRQGIHQPQHF	TRBJ1-5	TRBV28
CASSPPLDRQGSPWEAFF	TRBJ1-1	TRBV18
CASSSQRGRANEQFF	TRBJ2-1	TRBV7-9
CASSQGDTPAVGAF	TRBJ1-2	TRBV4-1
CASGARTSGYYEQYF	TRBJ2-7	TRBV19
CASSVPNRGNTIYF	TRBJ1-3	TRBV7-2
CASNGNQPQHF	TRBJ1-5	TRBV28
CASSQGTSGLTDTQYF	TRBJ2-3	TRBV14
CASSSGVGNTIYF	TRBJ1-3	TRBV6-5
CASSRDRGTYGYTF	TRBJ1-2	TRBV5-1
CASSFEEAYGYTF	TRBJ1-2	TRBV18
CASSEAAGGQSETQYF	TRBJ2-5	TRBV9